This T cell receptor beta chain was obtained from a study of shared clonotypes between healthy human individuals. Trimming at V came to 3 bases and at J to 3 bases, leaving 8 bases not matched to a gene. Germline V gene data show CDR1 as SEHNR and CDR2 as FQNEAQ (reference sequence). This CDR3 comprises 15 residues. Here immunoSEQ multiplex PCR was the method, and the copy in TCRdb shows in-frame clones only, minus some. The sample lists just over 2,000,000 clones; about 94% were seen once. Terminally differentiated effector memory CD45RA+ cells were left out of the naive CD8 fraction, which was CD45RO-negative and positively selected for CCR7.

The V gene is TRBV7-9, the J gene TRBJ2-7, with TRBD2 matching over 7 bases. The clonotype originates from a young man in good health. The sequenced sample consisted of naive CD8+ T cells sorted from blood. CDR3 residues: CASSFKAGPVYEQYF. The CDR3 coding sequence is TGTGCCAGCAGCTTCAAAGCGGGGCCCGTCTACGAGCAGTACTTC.